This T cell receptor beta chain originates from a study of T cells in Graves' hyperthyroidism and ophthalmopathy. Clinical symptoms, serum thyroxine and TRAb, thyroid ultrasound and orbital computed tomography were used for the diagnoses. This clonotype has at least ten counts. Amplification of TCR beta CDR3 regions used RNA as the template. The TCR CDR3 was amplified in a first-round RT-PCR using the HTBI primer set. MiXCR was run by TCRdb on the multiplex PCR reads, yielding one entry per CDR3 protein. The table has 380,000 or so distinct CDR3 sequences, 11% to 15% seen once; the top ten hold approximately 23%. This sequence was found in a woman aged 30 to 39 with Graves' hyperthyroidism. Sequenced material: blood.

CDR3 bases: TGTGCCAGCAGCCGGAGGGGGAGGGGGTATGGCTACACCTTC. Its translation is CASSRRGRGYGYTF. The chain couples TRBV28 to TRBJ1-2, with D possibly being TRBD1 (6 bases). Trimming cost V 6 bases and J 5 bases, with 16 bases left between them. CDR1 is MDHEN, CDR2 SYDVKM, per germline. The CDR3 consists of 14 residues.